This T cell receptor (beta chain) comes out of a study of regulatory T cells in long-lasting Graves disease. Study findings and constraints: The persistent group shared around 2,600 public clonotypes, more than the 966 shared by new patients.

The germline CDR1 and CDR2 sequences are DFQATT and SNEGSKA (reference sequence). V was pared by 0 bases and J by 0 bases, with 10 bases between. The CDR3 sequence is 15 residues long. Sequencing libraries for TCR beta were prepared with iRepertoire HTBI primers and Arm-PCR of CDR3 regions. From the multiplex PCR reads, TCRdb called clonotypes with MiXCR, one entry per CDR3 protein. The data show 200,000 to 250,000 distinct CDR3 sequences, with roughly 19% seen just once and 12% held by the top ten. As for time point: newly diagnosed GD, antithyroid drugs for less than 3 months. PBMCs were the source of the RNA used for TCR sequencing. Patients came from an endocrinology department in Xi'an, China. This clonotype was seen only a few times. What it recognizes is unknown. A much more abundant neighbour one base away suggests this may be a read error. These data were also filed under a second study, of T cells in Graves' hyperthyroidism and ophthalmopathy. That investigation notes: The model made its ophthalmopathy prediction, and onset followed a median 6.5 months later.

The source of this sequence is a woman in her 30s with Graves disease. This specimen was peripheral blood mononuclear cells (PBMCs), taken at new diagnosis, from a patient treated with antithyroid drugs. This rearrangement joins TRBV20-1 to TRBJ2-3; D not resolved. CDR3 DNA: TGCAGTGCTAGAGATTCGACATTCAGCACAGATACGCAGTATTTT. It is translated as CSARDSTFSTDTQYF.